Listed here are 32 T cell receptor beta chains from one sample, sequenced in a study of CD8 T cells in Susac syndrome. When the RNA was reverse transcribed, random hexamers were used with an input of 0.5 to 1 ug. TCRdb re-derived calls from the immunoSEQ multiplex PCR reads in MiXCR, one entry per CDR3 protein. The repertoire includes fewer than 200,000 distinct CDR3 sequences, 91% of them detected once, and approximately 0.09% sits in the top ten. The material sequenced was CD4+ T cells from PBMCs. Receptors were obtained from a human donor with Susac syndrome.

This chain connects TRBV30 to TRBJ1-5, with unresolved D. Trimming pared 2 bases from V and 3 bases from J, leaving 8 bases between. Per the germline V gene, CDR1 is GTSNPN and CDR2 is SVGIG (reference sequence). The CDR3 extends over 13 amino acids. The CDR3 DNA reads as TGTGCCTGGAGTACCGGGCCCAATCAGCCCCAGCATTTT. Its translation: CAWSTGPNQPQHF.

The V and J genes are TRBV5-6 and TRBJ2-7; 7 bases fit TRBD2. The CDR3 totals 15 residues. The germline CDR1 and CDR2 sequences are SGHDT and YYEEEE. V gave up 4 bases and J gave up 3 bases; unmatched junction bases: 10. CDR3 loop: CASSIQRDPDYEQYF. DNA of the CDR3: TGTGCCAGCAGCATCCAGCGGGATCCCGACTACGAGCAGTACTTC.

V usage is TRBV2 and J usage is TRBJ1-5, with 8 bases fitting TRBD1. Germline V gene lookup returns CDR1 SNHLY and CDR2 FYNNEI. The CDR3 contains 14 residues. The V segment lost 6 bases and the J segment 7 bases; nucleotides outside the gene matches: 8. Here the CDR3 reads CASSEQGVSQPQHF. The CDR3 coding sequence is TGTGCCAGCAGCGAACAGGGGGTTAGCCAGCCCCAGCATTTT.

J is TRBJ1-5 and V is TRBV3-1; maybe TRBD1 (5 bases). V was pared by 1 base and J by 3 bases, with 7 bases between. The CDR3 is made up of 14 amino acids. In germline, CDR1 is LGHDT, CDR2 YNNKEL (reference sequence). CDR3 nucleotides: TGTGCCAGCAGCCAAGGAGGGGACAATCAGCCCCAGCATTTT. It yields the protein CASSQGGDNQPQHF.

The V call is TRBV5-6, the J call TRBJ2-1, with 7 bases lining up with TRBD2. The CDR3 has 15 residues. Germline CDR1 and CDR2: SGHDT and YYEEEE. V lost 3 bases to trimming and J lost 0 bases; unmatched junction nucleotides: 3. The CDR3 is CASSSERGSYNEQFF. For the CDR3, the DNA is TGTGCCAGCAGCTCGGAGCGGGGCTCCTACAATGAGCAGTTCTTC.

J is TRBJ2-3 and V is TRBV20-1; 10 nucleotides line up with TRBD2. CDR3 length: 14 residues. V was pared by 7 bases and J by 2 bases, with 6 bases of the junction left unmatched. Germline values: CDR1 DFQATT, CDR2 SNEGSKA (reference sequence). CDR3 loop: CSVYSGGHTDTQYF. CDR3 DNA: TGCAGTGTATATAGCGGGGGGCACACAGATACGCAGTATTTT.

V is TRBV5-1 and J is TRBJ1-2; possibly TRBD1 for D (6 bases). Trimming left V 4 bases short and J 4 bases short, with 14 bases between. This CDR3 has 14 amino acids. In germline, CDR1 is SGHRS, CDR2 YFSETQ. CDR3 sequence reads: CASSTRTEGYGYTF. As DNA, the CDR3 is TGCGCCAGCAGCACCCGGACAGAGGGCTATGGCTACACCTTC. The full variable domain, its missing parts supplied by reference TRBV5-1 and TRBJ1-2, is KAGVTQTPRYLIKTRGQQVTLSCSPISGHRSVSWYQQTPGQGLQFLFEYFSETQRNKGNFPGRFSGRQFSNSRSEMNVSTLELGDSALYLCASSTRTEGYGYTFGSGTRLTVV.

The chain is built from TRBV11-2 and TRBJ2-2; either TRBD1 or TRBD2 may supply D (6 bases each). The V end was cut by 5 bases, the J end by 9 bases, with 19 bases between. Per the germline V gene, CDR1 is SGHAT and CDR2 is FQNNGV. The CDR3 spans 15 residues. The CDR3 DNA is TGTGCCAGCAGCCCCCCAGTGGGGGGCCTAAGGGAGCTGTTTTTT. Its translation is CASSPPVGGLRELFF.

The chain is built from TRBV30 and TRBJ2-3, with D unclear. There are 13 residues in the CDR3. CDR1 and CDR2 (germline): GTSNPN, SVGIG (reference sequence). The V and J ends lost 1 base and 1 base respectively, with 6 bases between them. Here the CDR3 reads CAWSGGGTDTQYF. CDR3 bases: TGTGCCTGGAGTGGTGGGGGCACAGATACGCAGTATTTT.

The CDR3 nucleotides are TGCAGTGCTCGTTACCCTCTAGCGGTTATACAAGAGACCCAGTACTTC. Translated, it gives CSARYPLAVIQETQYF. This chain connects TRBV20-1 to TRBJ2-5, with 7 bases lining up with TRBD2. Germline loops: CDR1 DFQATT, CDR2 SNEGSKA (reference sequence). The J segment lost 2 bases and the V segment lost 5 bases, leaving 14 bases of the junction unmatched. CDR3 size: 16 residues.

The chain recombines TRBV20-1 with TRBJ2-3; 10 nucleotides agree with TRBD2. This CDR3 region has 15 residues. Germline-derived CDR1 and CDR2 are DFQATT and SNEGSKA (reference sequence). J gave up 1 base and V 1 base, and 2 bases lay outside the gene matches. The CDR3 is CSARAGTSGTDTQYF. Here the CDR3 DNA reads TGCAGTGCTAGAGCCGGGACTAGCGGCACAGATACGCAGTATTTT.

The genes are TRBV9 and TRBJ2-5; TRBD2 matches 8 bases. This CDR3 contains 18 residues. J was trimmed by 5 bases and V by 0 bases; bases with no gene match: 15. Germline lookup yields CDR1 SGDLS and CDR2 YYNGEE. The CDR3 DNA follows: TGTGCCAGCAGCGTAGTAGCCAGCGGGGGCCCCCAATCGGAGACCCAGTACTTC. Translated: CASSVVASGGPQSETQYF. The variable domain in full, with the rest retrieved from reference TRBV9 and TRBJ2-5, is DSGVTQTPKHLITATGQRVTLRCSPRSGDLSVYWYQQSLDQGLQFLIQYYNGEERAKGNILERFSAQQFPDLHSELNLSSLELGDSALYFCASSVVASGGPQSETQYFGPGTRLLVL.

This sequence joins TRBV27 and TRBJ2-3, with D perhaps matching TRBD1 or TRBD2 (5 bases each). Trimming cost V 8 bases and J 2 bases, with 8 bases left between them. This CDR3 has 12 amino acids. The germline CDR1 and CDR2 sequences are MNHEY and SMNVEV (reference sequence). CDR3 DNA sequence: TGTGCCAGCGGGGGTCACACAGATACGCAGTATTTT. It codes for CASGGHTDTQYF.

V is TRBV12-3 or TRBV12-4 and J is TRBJ2-7; 11 nucleotides line up with TRBD1. The junction had 5 bases not matched to a gene; V was cut back by 7 bases and J by 6 bases. The CDR3 loop spans 13 amino acids. DNA of the CDR3: TGTGCCAGCACCTTGGGGACAGGGGGCGAGCAGTACTTC. Its translation: CASTLGTGGEQYF.

The chain has TRBV24-1 and TRBJ1-5, with a possible D match to TRBD1 (5 bases). Trimming removed 2 bases from V and 6 bases from J, with 16 bases in between. The CDR3 is 16 residues long. Germline V gives CDR1 KGHDR, CDR2 SFDVKD. The DNA of the CDR3 is TGTGCCACCAGTGATTCTGGGACGGGAATCGGTCAGCCCCAGCATTTT. Encoded protein: CATSDSGTGIGQPQHF.

J is TRBJ1-6 and V is TRBV3-1; a possible D gene is TRBD1 (6 bases). This CDR3 has 14 amino acids. The germline V gene has CDR1 LGHDT and CDR2 YNNKEL (reference sequence). V dropped 0 bases and J dropped 7 bases, with 7 bases sitting between them. This CDR3 reads CASSQDTGNSPLHF. CDR3 nucleotide sequence: TGTGCCAGCAGCCAAGACACAGGGAATTCACCCCTCCACTTT.

V is TRBV28 and J is TRBJ1-5; D call uncertain. Trimming took off 8 bases at V and 3 bases at J, with 14 bases between the two ends. From germline, CDR1 is MDHEN and CDR2 SYDVKM. This CDR3 is 14 amino acids long. CDR3 in DNA: TGTGCCAGCGGGGATTTGATGGACAATCAGCCCCAGCATTTT. This gives the protein CASGDLMDNQPQHF.

This chain uses TRBV20-1 with TRBJ2-3; 10 bases fit TRBD1. V dropped 3 bases and J dropped 2; count of bases not matched to a gene: 11. The length of the CDR3 is 17 residues. The germline V gene has CDR1 DFQATT and CDR2 SNEGSKA (reference sequence). CDR3 residues: CSASSGQGPQPTDTQYF. In nucleotides, the CDR3 is TGCAGTGCTAGTTCGGGACAGGGGCCACAACCCACAGATACGCAGTATTTT.

This rearrangement joins TRBV15 to TRBJ2-7; D might be TRBD2 (5 bases). The germline gives CDR1 LNHNV, CDR2 YYDKDF (reference sequence). This CDR3 contains 14 residues. Trimming took off 0 bases at V and 3 bases at J, with 9 bases between the two ends. The CDR3 reads CATSRERVLYEQYF. In DNA, the CDR3 is TGTGCCACCAGCAGAGAGCGGGTACTCTACGAGCAGTACTTC.

V usage is TRBV7-2 and J usage is TRBJ2-5; D unresolved. The CDR3 has 14 amino acids. Germline V gives CDR1 SGHTA, CDR2 FQGNSA. Trimming removed 1 base at V and 2 bases at J, with 8 bases between. CDR3 amino acids: CASSLVLRQETQYF. The CDR3 DNA sequence: TGTGCCAGCAGCTTAGTTCTACGACAAGAGACCCAGTACTTC.

The chain carries TRBV5-1 and TRBJ1-4; D is unresolved. Between the trimmed V and J ends, which lost 0 bases and 7 bases, there was a span of 10 bases. The CDR3 sequence is 14 residues long. The germline gives CDR1 SGHRS, CDR2 YFSETQ. As DNA, the CDR3 is TGCGCCAGCAGCTTGGGGGGAAGTGGTGAAAAACTGTTTTTT. Translation: CASSLGGSGEKLFF.

Note on this clonotype: The junction departs from germline at one end; a sequencing error may be responsible. The chain is built from TRBV7-7 and TRBJ2-5; 9 bases align to TRBD1. Germline V gene data show CDR1 as SSHAT and CDR2 as FNYEAQ (reference sequence). This CDR3 region has 13 residues. The CDR3 loop is CASSQQGAGTQYF. The CDR3 DNA reads TGTGCTAGCAGCCAACAGGGGGCTGGGACCCAGTACTTC.

This CDR3 reads CAWSSQSFHNEKLFF. The CDR3 coding sequence is TGTGCCTGGAGTTCACAGTCCTTCCATAATGAAAAACTGTTTTTT. This chain links TRBV30 with TRBJ1-4; D not resolved. The germline V gene encodes CDR1 GTSNPN and CDR2 SVGIG (reference sequence). Trimming removed 2 bases from V and 4 bases from J, with 14 bases in between. This CDR3 has 15 amino acids.

This chain links TRBV7-8 with TRBJ2-1; TRBD1 matches 11 bases. After removal of 4 bases from V and 3 bases from J, the junction contained 2 bases not matched to a gene. The CDR3 contains 15 residues. Germline loops: CDR1 SGHVS, CDR2 FQNEAQ. Here the CDR3 DNA reads TGTGCCAGCAGCTACGGGACAGGGGGCTACAATGAGCAGTTCTTC. This gives the protein CASSYGTGGYNEQFF.

CDR3 nucleotide sequence: TGCGCCAGCAGCCAAGGGCGGCCAGCGGGGGGGCCACAGAACAAGTACTTC. This gives the protein CASSQGRPAGGPQNKYF. V is TRBV4-1 and J is TRBJ2-5, with 10 bases aligning to TRBD2. CDR1 is MGHRA, CDR2 YSYEKL, per germline. The CDR3 length is 17 residues. V gave up 1 base and J gave up 12 bases; unmatched junction bases: 17.

For this clonotype: The junction shows a germline mismatch at one end, possibly a read error. This chain uses TRBV4-1 with TRBJ2-7; TRBD2 matches 9 bases. The length of the CDR3 is 20 residues. In germline, CDR1 is MGHRA, CDR2 YSYEKL. The CDR3 nucleotides read TGCGCCAGCAGGCAAGGACTAGCGATACGACACTCCCTGTCTCAGTACGAGCAGTACTTC. Amino acids: CASRQGLAIRHSLSQYEQYF.

The chain combines TRBV3-1 with TRBJ2-3, with D uncertain. The CDR3 is made up of 14 amino acids. V shed 2 bases and J shed 6 bases, with 12 bases lying between them. CDR1 and CDR2 (germline): LGHDT, YNNKEL (reference sequence). CDR3: CASSQRGSTDTQYF. CDR3 coding DNA: TGTGCCAGCAGCCAACGCGGCTCCACCGATACGCAGTATTTT.

This clonotype was detected only a few times. The chain has TRBV6-1 and TRBJ2-3; 10 positions match TRBD1. V gave up 6 bases and J gave up 1 base; unmatched junction bases: 7. Germline CDR1 reads MNHNS; CDR2 reads SASEGT. This CDR3 is built from 16 residues. CDR3 sequence: CASSPDRGLGTDTQYF. DNA of the CDR3: TGTGCCAGCAGCCCTGACAGGGGGCTAGGCACAGATACGCAGTATTTT.

The chain has TRBV20-1 and TRBJ2-3; 11 bases agree with TRBD2. CDR3 length: 14 residues. Trimming at V came to 2 bases and at J to 6 bases, leaving 4 bases not matched to a gene. Germline lookup yields CDR1 DFQATT and CDR2 SNEGSKA (reference sequence). The chain's CDR3 is CSARLAGGLDTQYF. The CDR3 coding sequence is TGCAGTGCTAGACTAGCGGGGGGCTTGGATACGCAGTATTTT.

The chain recombines TRBV28 with TRBJ2-6; weak D call: TRBD1 (6 bases). Germline CDR1 and CDR2: MDHEN and SYDVKM. Trimming cost V 5 bases and J 0 bases, with 11 bases left between them. CDR3 length: 16 amino acids. The CDR3 DNA follows: TGTGCCAGCAGTGGAAACAGGGTCTCTGGGGCCAACGTCCTGACTTTC. The encoded protein is CASSGNRVSGANVLTF.

The V and J genes are TRBV12-3 or TRBV12-4 and TRBJ2-1; D might be TRBD2 (5 bases). The CDR3 loop spans 15 amino acids. Trimming stripped 6 bases from V and 10 bases from J, with 22 bases between. The CDR3 DNA is TGTGCCAGCAGAACCCTTGACTACGTTTCCTCCGAGCAGTTCTTC. The encoded protein is CASRTLDYVSSEQFF.

The chain links TRBV20-1 to TRBJ1-1; no definite D call. V was shortened by 3 bases and J by 8 bases, with 16 bases between the two germline ends. The CDR3 totals 13 residues. Germline V lookup: CDR1 DFQATT, CDR2 SNEGSKA (reference sequence). The CDR3 loop is CSASRVREGEAFF. The CDR3 DNA is TGCAGTGCTAGTCGAGTAAGGGAGGGAGAAGCTTTCTTT.